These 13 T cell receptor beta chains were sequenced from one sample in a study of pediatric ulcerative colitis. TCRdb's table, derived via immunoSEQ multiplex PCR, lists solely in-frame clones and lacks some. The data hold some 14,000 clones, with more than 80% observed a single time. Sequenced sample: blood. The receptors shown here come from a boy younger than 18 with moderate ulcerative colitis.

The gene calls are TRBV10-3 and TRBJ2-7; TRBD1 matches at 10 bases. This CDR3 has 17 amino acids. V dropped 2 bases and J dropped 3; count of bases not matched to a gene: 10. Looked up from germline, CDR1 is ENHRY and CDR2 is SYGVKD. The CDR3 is CAISEPNYRTGGYEQYF. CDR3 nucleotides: TGTGCCATCAGTGAGCCCAATTATCGGACAGGGGGCTACGAGCAGTACTTC.

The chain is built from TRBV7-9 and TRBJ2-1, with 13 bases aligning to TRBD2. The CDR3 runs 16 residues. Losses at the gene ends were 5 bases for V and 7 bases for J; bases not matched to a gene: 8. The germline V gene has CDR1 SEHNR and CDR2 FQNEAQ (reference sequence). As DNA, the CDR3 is TGTGCCAGCAGCCGCACACTAGCGGGAGGGAGGAATGAGCAGTTCTTC. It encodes CASSRTLAGGRNEQFF.

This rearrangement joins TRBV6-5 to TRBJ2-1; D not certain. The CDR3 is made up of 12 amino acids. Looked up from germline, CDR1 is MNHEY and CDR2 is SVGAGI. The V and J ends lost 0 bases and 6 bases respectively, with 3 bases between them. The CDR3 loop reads CASSYSSNEQFF. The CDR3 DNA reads TGTGCCAGCAGTTACTCGAGCAATGAGCAGTTCTTC.

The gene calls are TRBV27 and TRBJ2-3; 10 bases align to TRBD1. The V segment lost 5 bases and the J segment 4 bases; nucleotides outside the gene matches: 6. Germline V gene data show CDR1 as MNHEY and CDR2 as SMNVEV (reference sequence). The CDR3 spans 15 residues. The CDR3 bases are TGTGCCAGCAGTCCAATAGGACAGGGGGCAGATACGCAGTATTTT. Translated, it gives CASSPIGQGADTQYF.

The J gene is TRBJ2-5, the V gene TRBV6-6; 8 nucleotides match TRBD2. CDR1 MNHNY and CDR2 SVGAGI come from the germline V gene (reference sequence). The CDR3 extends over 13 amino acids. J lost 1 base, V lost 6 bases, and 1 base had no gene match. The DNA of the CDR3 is TGTGCCAGCAGACTAGCGGTCCAAGAGACCCAGTACTTC. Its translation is CASRLAVQETQYF.

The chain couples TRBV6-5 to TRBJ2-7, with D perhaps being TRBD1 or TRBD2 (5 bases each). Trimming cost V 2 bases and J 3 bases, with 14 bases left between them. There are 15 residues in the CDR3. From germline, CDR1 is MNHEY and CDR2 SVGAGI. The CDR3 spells CASSYQPGPNYEQYF. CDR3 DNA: TGTGCCAGCAGTTACCAACCGGGACCAAACTACGAGCAGTACTTC.

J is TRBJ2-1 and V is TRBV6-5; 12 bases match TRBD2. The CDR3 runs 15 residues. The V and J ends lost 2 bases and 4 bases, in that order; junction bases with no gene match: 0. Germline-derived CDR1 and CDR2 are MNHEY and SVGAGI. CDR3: CASSYLAGGYNEQFF. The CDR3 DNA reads TGTGCCAGCAGTTACCTAGCGGGAGGGTACAATGAGCAGTTCTTC.

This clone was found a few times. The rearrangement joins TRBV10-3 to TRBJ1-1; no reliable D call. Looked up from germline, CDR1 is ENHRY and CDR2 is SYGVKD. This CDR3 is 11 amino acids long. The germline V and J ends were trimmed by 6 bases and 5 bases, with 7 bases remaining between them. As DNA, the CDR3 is TGTGCCATCAGCGGGGATACTGAAGCTTTCTTT. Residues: CAISGDTEAFF.

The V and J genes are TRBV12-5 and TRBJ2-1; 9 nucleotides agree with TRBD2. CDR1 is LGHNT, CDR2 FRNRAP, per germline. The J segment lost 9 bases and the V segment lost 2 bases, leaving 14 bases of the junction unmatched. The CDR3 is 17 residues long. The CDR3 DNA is TGTGCTAGTGGTTTGCCAAGGGGGGGAGCGGGAGGAGGTGAGCAGTTCTTC. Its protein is CASGLPRGGAGGGEQFF.

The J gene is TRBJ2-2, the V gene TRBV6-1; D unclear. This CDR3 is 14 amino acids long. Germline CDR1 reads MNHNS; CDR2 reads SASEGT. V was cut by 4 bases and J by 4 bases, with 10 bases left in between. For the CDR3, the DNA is TGTGCCAGCAGTGCGAGCGATATCACCGGGGAGCTGTTTTTT. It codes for CASSASDITGELFF.

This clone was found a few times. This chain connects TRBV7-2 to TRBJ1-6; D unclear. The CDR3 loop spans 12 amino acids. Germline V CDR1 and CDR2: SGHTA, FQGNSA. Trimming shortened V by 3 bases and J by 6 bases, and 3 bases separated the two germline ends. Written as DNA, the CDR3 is TGTGCCAGCAGCTTTGGTAATTCACCCCTCCACTTT. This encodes CASSFGNSPLHF. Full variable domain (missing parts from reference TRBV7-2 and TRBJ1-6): GAGVSQSPSNKVTEKGKDVELRCDPISGHTALYWYRQSLGQGLEFLIYFQGNSAPDKSGLPSDRFSAERTGGSVSTLTIQRTQQEDSAVYLCASSFGNSPLHFGNGTRLTVT.

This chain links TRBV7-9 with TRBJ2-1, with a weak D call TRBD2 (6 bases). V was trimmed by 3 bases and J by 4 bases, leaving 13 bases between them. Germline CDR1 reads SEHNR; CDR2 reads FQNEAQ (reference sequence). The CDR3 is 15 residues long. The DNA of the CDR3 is TGTGCCAGCAGCTTCACCGGGACTGAATACAATGAGCAGTTCTTC. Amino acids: CASSFTGTEYNEQFF.

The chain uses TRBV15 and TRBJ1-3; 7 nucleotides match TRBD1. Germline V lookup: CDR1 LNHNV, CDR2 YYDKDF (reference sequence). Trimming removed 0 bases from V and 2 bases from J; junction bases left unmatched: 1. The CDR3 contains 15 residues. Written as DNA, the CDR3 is TGTGCCACCAGCAGAGACAGGGGGACTGGAAACACCATATATTTT. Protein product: CATSRDRGTGNTIYF.